This is a list of T cell receptor beta chains from one sample in a study of shared clonotypes between healthy human individuals. Here immunoSEQ multiplex PCR was the method, and the copy in TCRdb shows in-frame clones only, minus some. Of around 2,100,000 clones listed, about 95% were seen once; the top ten hold more than 0.95%. The sequenced material came from naive CD8+ T cells sorted from blood. The receptors here all came from a man aged 18 to 29 in good health. Each CDR3 is given with its conserved first and last residue. Some rows mark clone size as missing; the rest say once, few, many or name a class of expanded clone.

abundance,len,j_gene,v_gene,CDR3aa
-,14,TRBJ2-7,TRBV4-1,CASSQVAGAYEQYF
once,14,TRBJ1-5,TRBV25-1,CASSVGLSNQPQHF
-,18,TRBJ1-2,TRBV30,CAWSTFRDRGKVGYGYTF
-,14,TRBJ2-7,TRBV5-4,CASSTLDRDHEQYF
-,13,TRBJ1-2,TRBV5-1,CASSLDGGDGYTF
-,16,TRBJ2-1,TRBV5-6,CASSLGLAGPYNEQFF
-,14,TRBJ1-1,TRBV9,CASSVGGVATEAFF
-,14,TRBJ2-7,TRBV6-5,CASSYNMEAAEQYF
-,13,TRBJ1-6,TRBV6-1,CASSDQAASPLHF
-,10,TRBJ2-7,TRBV6-1,CASGSHEQYF
-,16,TRBJ2-3,TRBV6-1,CASSEGREALGDTQYF
-,15,TRBJ2-1,TRBV2,CASSEAWTADNEQFF
-,16,TRBJ2-7,TRBV7-6,CASSLSIGSSFYEQYF
-,15,TRBJ1-1,TRBV7-6,CASTSPDSGETEAFF
-,13,TRBJ1-3,TRBV25-1,CASSALTGNTIYF
-,14,TRBJ2-1,TRBV15,CATSDPGWSNEQFF
-,14,TRBJ1-1,TRBV6-5,CASSYSPRNTEAFF
-,16,TRBJ2-7,TRBV28,CASSSVSTGPPYEQYF
-,16,TRBJ2-1,TRBV5-6,CASSWRGIPSYNEQFF
-,12,TRBJ2-2,TRBV11-2,CASSSLPGELFF
-,13,TRBJ2-7,TRBV5-6,CASSLGGIPEQYF
-,15,TRBJ1-1,TRBV2,CASRIWTGMNTEAFF
-,15,TRBJ2-2,TRBV6-6,CASSGDRAYTGELFF
once,13,TRBJ2-7,TRBV18,CASSPAGPQEQYF
-,15,TRBJ1-1,TRBV27,CASRLSGEGNTEAFF
-,14,TRBJ2-3,TRBV11-1,CASSLTEGRDTQYF
once,18,TRBJ2-1,TRBV5-1,CASSPNGLAGKSYNEQFF
-,13,TRBJ1-2,TRBV9,CASSAPENYGYTF
-,14,TRBJ2-7,TRBV4-1,CASSFRTVSYEQYF
-,12,TRBJ2-2,TRBV28,CASISDTGELFF
-,14,TRBJ2-3,TRBV9,CASSAWGGTDTQYF
-,15,TRBJ2-7,TRBV28,CASSLWRDRDHEQYF
once,14,TRBJ2-3,TRBV28,CASSFRGGPDTQYF
-,16,TRBJ2-2,TRBV11-2,CASSLVTSGRSRELFF
-,18,TRBJ1-3,TRBV4-3,CASSQDSQVGSSGNTIYF
-,15,TRBJ2-7,TRBV19,CASTWGWRGSYEQYF
-,12,TRBJ2-3,TRBV5-5,CASSSSGGPQYF
once,14,TRBJ2-7,TRBV7-2,CASSFGTSFNEQYF
-,15,TRBJ2-3,TRBV7-9,CASSGDRGRIDTQYF
-,14,TRBJ1-1,TRBV28,CATTTGGAVTEAFF
-,16,TRBJ2-5,TRBV7-2,CASSWPNRDSGETQYF
once,19,TRBJ2-3,TRBV4-3,CASSQDWGLAGEIADTQYF
-,15,TRBJ2-1,TRBV5-6,CASSLGAGGLNEQFF
-,14,TRBJ1-4,TRBV7-9,CASSPRDRHEKLFF
-,15,TRBJ2-3,TRBV7-9,CASRSPLAATDTQYF
-,15,TRBJ2-7,TRBV18,CASSPWTGSSYEQYF
-,17,TRBJ2-1,TRBV5-6,CASSLLTGTGWSNEQFF
-,16,TRBJ2-1,TRBV23-1,CASSQFGTAAYNEQFF
-,14,TRBJ2-1,TRBV9,CASSVGGEANEQFF
-,18,TRBJ2-1,TRBV10-2,CASSDPQLADNSYNEQFF
-,17,TRBJ2-7,TRBV7-8,CASSLGLIGESSYEQYF
-,17,TRBJ2-7,TRBV10-3,CAISEGRTRGPGSEQYF
-,12,TRBJ1-5,TRBV10-1,CASRTKNQPQHF
-,14,TRBJ2-3,TRBV13,CASSPPGPTDTQYF
-,16,TRBJ2-7,TRBV2,CASRVPPGTGIYEQYF
once,17,TRBJ2-7,TRBV11-2,CASSSTAGGPGDHEQYF
once,16,TRBJ2-7,TRBV30,CAWSVRVSASSYEQYF
-,14,TRBJ2-4,TRBV11-2,CASRGLAGVGIQYF